This T cell receptor (beta chain) came from a study of T-cell memory formation after mild COVID-19. Trimming shortened V by 5 bases and J by 6 bases, and 17 bases separated the two germline ends. CDR3 length: 15 residues. Germline V gives CDR1 SGHTA, CDR2 FQGTGA. As to this clonotype: Antigen unknown.

Study-level results: CD4/CD8 balance characterized clones contracting day 15 to 85, and CD4+ skew characterized later expanders. Pre-infection memory harbored some responding clones, suggesting cross-reactive memory joined.

Each CDR3 protein gets one entry after TCRdb re-called the 5' RACE reads with MiXCR. The repertoire has over 350,000 distinct CDR3 sequences, approximately 25% of them found once; the top ten carry around 8.7%. Sequences were obtained from PBMCs or a T cell subset sorted from them (not recorded which). The chain couples TRBV7-3 to TRBJ2-1; D possibly matches TRBD1 or TRBD2 (6 bases each). This TCR was sampled from an adult woman who had mild COVID-19 (a few samples of this study predate the infection). Cell type and time point are not known. CDR3 amino acids: CASSRGAGVLNEQFF. The CDR3 DNA sequence: TGTGCCAGCAGCCGCGGGGCAGGGGTGCTCAATGAGCAGTTCTTC.